The sequence of this T cell receptor beta chain was determined in a study of CD8 T cells in cerebrospinal fluid in Alzheimer's disease. About the research overall: Two single-cell methods, plate-based nested PCR and droplet-based sequencing, assessed CSF clonal expansion.

TCRdb reanalyzed the 10x single-cell sequencing reads, giving one entry per CDR3 protein sequence and no DNA. Reported are just under 1,500 distinct CDR3 sequences; the ten largest clones contain around 5.6%. This clonotype is called large based on its frequency. Its antigen is unidentified. Study findings and constraints: In mild cognitive impairment or Alzheimer's disease, the biggest CSF clone made up more TCRs than in controls.

This CDR3 has 13 amino acids. In germline, CDR1 is SGHRS, CDR2 YFSETQ. V gene TRBV5-1 combines with J gene TRBJ2-1; as DNA is missing, the TRBD2 call by TCRdb cannot be tested. This clonotype originated in a human donor with Alzheimer's disease. The sequencing sample was made of cerebrospinal fluid. CDR3 in amino acids: CASSLGRHNEQFF.